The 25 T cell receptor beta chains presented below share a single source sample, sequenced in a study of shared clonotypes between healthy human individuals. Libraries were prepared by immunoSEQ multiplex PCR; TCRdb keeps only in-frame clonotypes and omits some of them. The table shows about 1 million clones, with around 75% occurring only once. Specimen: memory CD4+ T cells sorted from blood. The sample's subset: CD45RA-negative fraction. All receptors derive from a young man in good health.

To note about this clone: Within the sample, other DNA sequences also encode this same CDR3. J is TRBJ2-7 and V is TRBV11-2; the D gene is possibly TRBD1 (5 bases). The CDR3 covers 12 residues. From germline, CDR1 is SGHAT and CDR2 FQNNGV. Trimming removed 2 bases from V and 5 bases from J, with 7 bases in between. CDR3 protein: CASSLSRDEQYF. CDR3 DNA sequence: TGTGCCAGCAGCTTAAGCAGGGACGAGCAGTACTTC.

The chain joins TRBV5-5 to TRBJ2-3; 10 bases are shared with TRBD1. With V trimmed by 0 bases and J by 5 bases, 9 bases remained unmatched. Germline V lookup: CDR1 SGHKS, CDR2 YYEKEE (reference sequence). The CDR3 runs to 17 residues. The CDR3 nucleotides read TGTGCCAGCAGCTTGGCCTCCGGACAGGGGGTAAGAGATACGCAGTATTTT. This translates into CASSLASGQGVRDTQYF. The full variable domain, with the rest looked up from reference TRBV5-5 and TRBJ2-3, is DAGVTQSPTHLIKTRGQQVTLRCSPISGHKSVSWYQQVLGQGPQFIFQYYEKEERGRGNFPDRFSARQFPNYSSELNVNALLLGDSALYLCASSLASGQGVRDTQYFGPGTRLTVL.

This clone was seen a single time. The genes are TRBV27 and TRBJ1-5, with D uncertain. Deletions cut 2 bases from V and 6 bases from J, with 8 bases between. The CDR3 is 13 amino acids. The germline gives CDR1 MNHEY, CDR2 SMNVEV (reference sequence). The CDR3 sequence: CASSLEGGQPQHF. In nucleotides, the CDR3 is TGTGCCAGCAGTTTAGAGGGCGGTCAGCCCCAGCATTTT.

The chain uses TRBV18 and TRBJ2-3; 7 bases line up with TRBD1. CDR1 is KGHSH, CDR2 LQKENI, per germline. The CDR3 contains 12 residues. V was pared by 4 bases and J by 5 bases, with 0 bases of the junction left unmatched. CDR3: CASSRDRDTQYF. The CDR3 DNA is TGTGCCAGCTCACGGGACAGAGATACGCAGTATTTT.

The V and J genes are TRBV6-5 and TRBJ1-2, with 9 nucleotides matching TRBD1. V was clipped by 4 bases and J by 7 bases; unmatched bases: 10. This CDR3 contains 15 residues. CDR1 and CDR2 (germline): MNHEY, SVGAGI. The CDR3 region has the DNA TGTGCCAGCAGTTTCCAGGACAGGGGAGGTTTTGGCTACACCTTC. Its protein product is CASSFQDRGGFGYTF.

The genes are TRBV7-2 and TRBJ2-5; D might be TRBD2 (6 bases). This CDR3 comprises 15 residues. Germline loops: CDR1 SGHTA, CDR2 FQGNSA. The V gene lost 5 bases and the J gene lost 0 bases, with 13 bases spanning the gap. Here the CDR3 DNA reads TGTGCCAGCAGCCGGGGTAGCGGTCACCAAGAGACCCAGTACTTC. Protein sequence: CASSRGSGHQETQYF.

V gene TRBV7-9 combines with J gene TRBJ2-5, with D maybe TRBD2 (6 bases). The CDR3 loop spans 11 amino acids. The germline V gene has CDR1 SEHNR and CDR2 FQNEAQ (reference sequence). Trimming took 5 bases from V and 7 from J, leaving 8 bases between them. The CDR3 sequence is CASSEGGTQYF. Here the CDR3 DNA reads TGTGCCAGCAGCGAGGGAGGGACCCAGTACTTC.

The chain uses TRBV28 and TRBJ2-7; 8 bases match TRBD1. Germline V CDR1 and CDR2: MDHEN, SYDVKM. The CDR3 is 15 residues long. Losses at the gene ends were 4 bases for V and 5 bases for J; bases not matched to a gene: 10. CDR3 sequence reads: CASSSPGQVRDEQYF. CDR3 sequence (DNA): TGTGCCAGCAGTTCTCCGGGACAGGTTAGGGACGAGCAGTACTTC.

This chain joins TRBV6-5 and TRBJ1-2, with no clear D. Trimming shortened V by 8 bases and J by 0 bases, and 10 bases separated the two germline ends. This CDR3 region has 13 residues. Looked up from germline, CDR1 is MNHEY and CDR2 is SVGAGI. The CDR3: CASSVLANYGYTF. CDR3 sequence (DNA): TGTGCCAGCTCGGTCTTAGCTAACTATGGCTACACCTTC.

The CDR3 region is CASSLYFASGTITYEQYF. The CDR3 nucleotides are TGTGCCAGCAGCTTATACTTCGCAAGCGGAACAATCACCTACGAGCAGTACTTC. The rearrangement uses TRBV7-9 and TRBJ2-7; possibly TRBD2 for D (5 bases). The CDR3 has 18 residues. Germline values: CDR1 SEHNR, CDR2 FQNEAQ (reference sequence). Trimming took 2 bases from V and 2 from J, leaving 22 bases between them.

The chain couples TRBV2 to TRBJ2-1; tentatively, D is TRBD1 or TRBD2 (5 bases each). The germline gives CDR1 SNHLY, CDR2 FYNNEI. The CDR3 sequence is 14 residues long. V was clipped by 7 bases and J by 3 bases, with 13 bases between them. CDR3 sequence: CASKAVGGYNEQFF. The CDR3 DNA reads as TGTGCCAGCAAGGCGGTTGGGGGCTACAATGAGCAGTTCTTC.

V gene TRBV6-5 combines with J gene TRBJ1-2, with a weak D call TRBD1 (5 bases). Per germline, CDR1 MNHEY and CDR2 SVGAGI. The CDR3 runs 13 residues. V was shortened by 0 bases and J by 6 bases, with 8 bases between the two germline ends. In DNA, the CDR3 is TGTGCCAGCAGTTACTCGGACAAAAATGGCTACACCTTC. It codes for CASSYSDKNGYTF.

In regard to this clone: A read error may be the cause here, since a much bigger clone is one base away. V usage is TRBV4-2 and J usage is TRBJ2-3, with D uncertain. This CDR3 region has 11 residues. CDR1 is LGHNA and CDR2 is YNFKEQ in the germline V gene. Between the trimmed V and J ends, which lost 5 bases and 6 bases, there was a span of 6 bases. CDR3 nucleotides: TGTGCCAGCAGCTCCAGGGATACGCAGTATTTT. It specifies CASSSRDTQYF.

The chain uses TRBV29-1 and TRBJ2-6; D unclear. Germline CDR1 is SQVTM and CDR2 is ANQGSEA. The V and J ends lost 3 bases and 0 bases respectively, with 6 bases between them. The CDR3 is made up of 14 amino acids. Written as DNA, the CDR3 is TGCAGCGTTGATAGTACCTCTGGGGCCAACGTCCTGACTTTC. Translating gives CSVDSTSGANVLTF.

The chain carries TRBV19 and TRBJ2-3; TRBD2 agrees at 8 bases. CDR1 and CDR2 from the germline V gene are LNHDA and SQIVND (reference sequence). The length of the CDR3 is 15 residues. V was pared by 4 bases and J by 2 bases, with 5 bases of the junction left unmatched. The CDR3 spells CASSNGGGYTDTQYF. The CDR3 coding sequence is TGTGCCAGTAGTAATGGCGGGGGGTACACAGATACGCAGTATTTT.

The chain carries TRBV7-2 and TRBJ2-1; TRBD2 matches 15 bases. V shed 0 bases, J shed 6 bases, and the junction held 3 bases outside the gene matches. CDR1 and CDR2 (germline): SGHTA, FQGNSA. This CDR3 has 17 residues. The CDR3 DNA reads TGTGCCAGCAGCTTAGCCGGACTAGCGGGAGGGTTCAATGAGCAGTTCTTC. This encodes CASSLAGLAGGFNEQFF.

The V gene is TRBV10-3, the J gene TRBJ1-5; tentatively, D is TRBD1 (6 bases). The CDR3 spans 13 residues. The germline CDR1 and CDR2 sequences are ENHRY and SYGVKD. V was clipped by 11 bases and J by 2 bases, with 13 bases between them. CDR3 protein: CADWTVGNQPQHF. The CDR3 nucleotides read TGTGCCGACTGGACAGTTGGCAATCAGCCCCAGCATTTT.

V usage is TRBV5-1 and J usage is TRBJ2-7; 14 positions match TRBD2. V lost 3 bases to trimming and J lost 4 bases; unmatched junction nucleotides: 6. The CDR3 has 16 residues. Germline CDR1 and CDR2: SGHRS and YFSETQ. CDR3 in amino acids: CASSSTWTSGGYEQYF. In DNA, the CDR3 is TGCGCCAGCAGCTCGACTTGGACTAGCGGGGGGTACGAGCAGTACTTC.

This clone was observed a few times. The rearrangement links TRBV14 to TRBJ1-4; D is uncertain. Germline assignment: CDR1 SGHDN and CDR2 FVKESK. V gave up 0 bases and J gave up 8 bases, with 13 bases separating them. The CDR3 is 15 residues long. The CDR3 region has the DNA TGTGCCAGCAGCCAAGATACGGGTGGTAAAGAAAAACTGTTTTTT. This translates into CASSQDTGGKEKLFF.

For the CDR3, the DNA is TGTGCCAGCAGCCGAGACAGGAACAATGAGCAGTTCTTC. Translating gives CASSRDRNNEQFF. The V call is TRBV14, the J call TRBJ2-1; D is perhaps TRBD1 (6 bases). V was shortened by 4 bases and J by 5 bases, with 9 bases between the two germline ends. Germline V lookup: CDR1 SGHDN, CDR2 FVKESK. The CDR3 covers 13 residues. Full variable domain (remainder filled in from reference TRBV14 and TRBJ2-1): EAGVTQFPSHSVIEKGQTVTLRCDPISGHDNLYWYRRVMGKEIKFLLHFVKESKQDESGMPNNRFLAERTGGTYSTLKVQPAELEDSGVYFCASSRDRNNEQFFGPGTRLTVL.

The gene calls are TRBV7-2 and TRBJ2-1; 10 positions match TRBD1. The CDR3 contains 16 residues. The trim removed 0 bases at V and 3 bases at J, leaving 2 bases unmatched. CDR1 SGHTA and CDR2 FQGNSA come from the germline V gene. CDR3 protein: CASSLAGTGVYNEQFF. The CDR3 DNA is TGTGCCAGCAGCTTAGCCGGGACAGGGGTCTACAATGAGCAGTTCTTC.

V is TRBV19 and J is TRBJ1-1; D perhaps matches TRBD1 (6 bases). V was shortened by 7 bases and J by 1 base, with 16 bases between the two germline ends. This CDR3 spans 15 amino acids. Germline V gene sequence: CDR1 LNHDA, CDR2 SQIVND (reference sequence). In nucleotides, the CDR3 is TGTGCCAGTATTCCTTTGGGGACAAAGAACACTGAAGCTTTCTTT. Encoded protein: CASIPLGTKNTEAFF. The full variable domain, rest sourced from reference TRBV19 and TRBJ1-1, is DGGITQSPKYLFRKEGQNVTLSCEQNLNHDAMYWYRQDPGQGLRLIYYSQIVNDFQKGDIAEGYSVSREKKESFPLTVTSAQKNPTAFYLCASIPLGTKNTEAFFGQGTRLTVV.

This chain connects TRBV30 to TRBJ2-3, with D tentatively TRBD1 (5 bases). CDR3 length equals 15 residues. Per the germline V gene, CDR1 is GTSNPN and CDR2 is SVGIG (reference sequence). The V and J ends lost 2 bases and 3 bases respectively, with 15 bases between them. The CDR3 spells CAWSPSLGATDTQYF. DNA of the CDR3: TGTGCCTGGAGTCCCTCCCTAGGGGCGACAGATACGCAGTATTTT.

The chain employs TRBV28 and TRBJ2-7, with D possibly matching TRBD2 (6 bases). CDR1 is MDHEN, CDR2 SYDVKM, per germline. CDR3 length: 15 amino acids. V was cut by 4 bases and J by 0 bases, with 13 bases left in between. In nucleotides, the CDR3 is TGTGCCAGCAGTTCGGTGGCCGGGGGCTCCTACGAGCAGTACTTC. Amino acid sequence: CASSSVAGGSYEQYF.

CDR3 nucleotides: TGTGCCTGGATGACAGGGGCAAACACTGAAGCTTTCTTT. Residues: CAWMTGANTEAFF. The chain employs TRBV30 and TRBJ1-1; 8 nucleotides agree with TRBD1. Germline CDR1 is GTSNPN and CDR2 is SVGIG (reference sequence). With 4 bases clipped from V and 2 bases from J, the junction kept 3 bases outside the gene matches. The CDR3 is made up of 13 amino acids.